This TCR beta chain was retrieved from a study of post-analysis software for immune sequencing data. Carried by the TCR beta cDNA libraries were unique molecular identifiers. TCRdb passed the PCR reads through MiXCR, listing each CDR3 protein once. The table lists some 700,000 distinct CDR3 sequences, around 60% of them singletons. The CDR3 has 14 amino acids. The V gene's germline CDR1 is LGHNA and CDR2 YSLEER. Regarding the study as a whole: Patients carried several TRBV segments more frequently than controls did, and TRBV5-6, TRBV5-1 and TRBV20-1 were among them.

Comment on this clonotype: What it recognizes is unknown. The germline gene is not matched at one end of the junction; a read error may be the cause.

The receptor's source is a girl between 2 and 10 years old with multiple sclerosis. Sequenced: blood. The rearrangement uses TRBV4-3 and TRBJ1-2; 10 positions agree with TRBD1. CDR3 sequence reads: CAGSQEGQGVGYTF. The DNA for the CDR3 is TGCGCCGGCAGCCAAGAAGGACAGGGGGTTGGCTACACCTTC.